Reported below is one TCR beta chain. The sample belongs to a study of blood T cell repertoires in COVID-19. Study-wide background: Sources were T cells, B-cell-depleted T cells, or PBMCs; the material itself was cDNA or gDNA.

The junction had 10 bases not matched to a gene; V was cut back by 1 base and J by 8 bases. CDR3 length: 16 amino acids. Germline lookup yields CDR1 LNHDA and CDR2 SQIVND (reference sequence). Original processing notes: Amplification of reference gene primers was used by the study to estimate nucleated cell counts. Only in-frame clones appear in the TCRdb table, and some are missing; sequencing was by immunoSEQ multiplex PCR. V, J and clone size were drawn from that table, and D and trimming were deduced from the DNA. Counted here are fewer than 450,000 clones, 88% occurring once; the ten biggest clones make up roughly 12%. Seattle cases were enrolled at active infection and followed longitudinally.

The sample comprised peripheral blood. The receptor was derived from a woman between 50 and 59 years old with COVID-19, enrolled during active disease. The V call is TRBV19, the J call TRBJ1-2; 10 bases are shared with TRBD1. In DNA, the CDR3 is TGTGCCAGTAGTATAGGAACCCCGACAGGGGGCGACGGCTACACCTTC. This sequence encodes CASSIGTPTGGDGYTF.